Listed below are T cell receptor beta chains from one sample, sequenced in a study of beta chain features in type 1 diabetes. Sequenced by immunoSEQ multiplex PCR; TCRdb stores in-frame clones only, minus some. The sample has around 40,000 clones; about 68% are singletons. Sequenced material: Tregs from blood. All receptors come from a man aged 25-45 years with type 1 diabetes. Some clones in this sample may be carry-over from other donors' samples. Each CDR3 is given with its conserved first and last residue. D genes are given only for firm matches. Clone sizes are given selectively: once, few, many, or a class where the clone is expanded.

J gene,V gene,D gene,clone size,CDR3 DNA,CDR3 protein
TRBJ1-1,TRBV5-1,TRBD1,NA,TGCGCCAGCGCCACAACGGACAGGGAGAGCACTGAAGCTTTCTTT,CASATTDRESTEAFF
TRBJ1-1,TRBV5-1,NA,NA,TGCGCCAGCAGCGGAAGGGGAAAAGGGGACACTGAAGCTTTCTTT,CASSGRGKGDTEAFF
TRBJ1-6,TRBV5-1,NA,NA,TGCGCCAGCAGCTTGGACGGGAATTCACCCCTCCACTTT,CASSLDGNSPLHF
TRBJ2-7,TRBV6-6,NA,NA,TGTGCCAGCAGTTACCCCCCGCGCTCCTACGAGCAGTACTTC,CASSYPPRSYEQYF
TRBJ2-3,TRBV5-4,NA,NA,TGTGCCAGTAAGGCAGGCCTCACAGATACGCAGTATTTT,CASKAGLTDTQYF
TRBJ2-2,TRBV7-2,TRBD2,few,TGTGCCAGCAGATTACAAGGGACTAGCGGGGGTTGGACCGGGGAGCTGTTTTTT,CASRLQGTSGGWTGELFF
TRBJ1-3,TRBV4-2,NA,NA,TGTGCCAGCAGCCAAGTTGGAGGATCTGGAAACACCATATATTTT,CASSQVGGSGNTIYF
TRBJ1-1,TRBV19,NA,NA,TGTGCCAGTAAAACCAGCGGATACACTGAAGCTTTCTTT,CASKTSGYTEAFF
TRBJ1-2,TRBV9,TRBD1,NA,TGTGCCAGCAGCCCAACAAACAGGGGGGACTATGGCTACACCTTC,CASSPTNRGDYGYTF
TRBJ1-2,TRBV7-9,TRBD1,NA,TGTGCCAGCAGTCCAGGACAGGGACGACGATATGGCTACACCTTC,CASSPGQGRRYGYTF
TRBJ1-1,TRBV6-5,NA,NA,TGTGCCAGCAGTTACCGGGTAGGGGCTGAAGCTTTCTTT,CASSYRVGAEAFF
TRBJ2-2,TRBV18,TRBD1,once,TGTGCCAGCTCAACCCGGGACAGGGGGCGCACCGGGGAGCTGTTTTTT,CASSTRDRGRTGELFF
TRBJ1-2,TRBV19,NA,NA,TGTGCCGGTAGTATCCAGTATGGCTACACCTTC,CAGSIQYGYTF
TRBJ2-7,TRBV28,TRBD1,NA,TGTGCCAGCAGTTCCTGGACAGGGAGCTCCTACGAGCAGTACTTC,CASSSWTGSSYEQYF
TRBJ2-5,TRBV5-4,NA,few,TGTGCCAGCAGCTCTGGAGTCCTGGCTATAGAGACCCAGTACTTC,CASSSGVLAIETQYF
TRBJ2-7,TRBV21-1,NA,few,TGTGCCAGCAGCTCCCTTACCGGGACAGCAACCTACGAGCAGTACTTC,CASSSLTGTATYEQYF
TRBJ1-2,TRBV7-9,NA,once,TGTGCCAGCAGCACCGCGACAGCCTCGGGCCGTGGCTACACCTTC,CASSTATASGRGYTF
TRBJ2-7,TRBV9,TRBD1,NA,TGTGCCAGCAGCGTTTCACCGGGACAGGGCTACGAGCAGTACTTC,CASSVSPGQGYEQYF
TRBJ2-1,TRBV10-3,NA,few,TGTGCCATCAAAGGTGGGCATGAGCAGTTCTTC,CAIKGGHEQFF
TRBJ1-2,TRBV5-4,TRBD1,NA,TGTGCCAGCAGTTTTGACAGGGGCGCTGGCTACACCTTC,CASSFDRGAGYTF
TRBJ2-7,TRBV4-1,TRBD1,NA,TGCGCCAGCAGCCGGACAGGTTCCTACGAGCAGTACTTC,CASSRTGSYEQYF
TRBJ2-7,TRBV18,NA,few,TGTGCCAGCTCACTAGGGAGGTACGAGCAGTACTTC,CASSLGRYEQYF
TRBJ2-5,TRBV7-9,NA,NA,TGTGCCAGCAGCTTATCGGGGTGGGAGACCCAGTACTTC,CASSLSGWETQYF
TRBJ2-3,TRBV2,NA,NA,TGTGCCAGCAAGCAGGATGTCACAGATACGCAGTATTTT,CASKQDVTDTQYF
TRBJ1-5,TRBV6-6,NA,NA,TGTGCCAGCAGCCCAACCGGGAGGGGCGGCAATCAGCCCCAGCATTTT,CASSPTGRGGNQPQHF
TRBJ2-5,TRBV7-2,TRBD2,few,TGTGCCAGCAGAATAGCGGGGGGGTTACAAGAGACCCAGTACTTC,CASRIAGGLQETQYF
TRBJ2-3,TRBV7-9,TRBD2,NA,TGTGCCAGCAGCTTCTGGCGGGGGGGCGGGACCGCAGATACGCAGTATTTT,CASSFWRGGGTADTQYF
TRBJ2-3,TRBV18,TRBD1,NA,TGTGCCAGCTCACCAGAACTGACAGGGACAGATACGCAGTATTTT,CASSPELTGTDTQYF
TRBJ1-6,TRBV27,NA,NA,TGTGCCAGCACCCCCTACGGGCAGGGAAATTCACCCCTCCACTTT,CASTPYGQGNSPLHF
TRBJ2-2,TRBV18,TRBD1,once,TGTGCCAGCTCACCGCTGACAGGGAGGAACACCGGGGAGCTGTTTTTT,CASSPLTGRNTGELFF
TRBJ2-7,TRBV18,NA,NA,TGTGCCAGCTCACCCACGCGGGGCTACGAGCAGTACTTC,CASSPTRGYEQYF
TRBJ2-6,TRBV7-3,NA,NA,TGTGCCAGCAGCTTAGGGAACAGGTTAACTGGGGCCAACGTCCTGACTTTC,CASSLGNRLTGANVLTF
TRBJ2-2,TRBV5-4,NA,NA,TGTGCCAGCAGCTCCCGACTTACCGCGAACACCGGGGAGCTGTTTTTT,CASSSRLTANTGELFF
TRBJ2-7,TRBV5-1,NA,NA,TGCGCCAGCAGCCCCGCGGAGTCCTACGAGCAGTACTTC,CASSPAESYEQYF
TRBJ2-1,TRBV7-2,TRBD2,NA,TGTGCCGGCAGCATTAGCGGGGGGGCCGGGCGCTACAATGAGCAGTTCTTC,CAGSISGGAGRYNEQFF
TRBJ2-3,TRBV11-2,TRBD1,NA,TGTGCCAGCAGCTTAGTGGGACAGAGCACAGATACGCAGTATTTT,CASSLVGQSTDTQYF
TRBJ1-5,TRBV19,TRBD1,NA,TGTGCCAGTTCAAGGACAGGGAAATTGGGTCAGCCCCAGCATTTT,CASSRTGKLGQPQHF
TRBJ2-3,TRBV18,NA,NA,TGTGCCAGCTCACCACCGCGCGCCACAGATACGCAGTATTTT,CASSPPRATDTQYF
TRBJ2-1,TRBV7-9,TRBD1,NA,TGTGCCAGCAGCCACACAGGGGCCCCGGGGTTCTTC,CASSHTGAPGFF
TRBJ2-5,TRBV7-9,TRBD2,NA,TGTGCCAGCAGCGTATACGCGGGAGGAGAGGCCCAGTACTTC,CASSVYAGGEAQYF
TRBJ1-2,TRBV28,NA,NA,TGTGCCAGCAGTATCATAATGCGTGGCTACACCTTC,CASSIIMRGYTF
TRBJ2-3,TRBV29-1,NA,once,TGCAGCGTTAGCCGGTTGGCAGATACGCAGTATTTT,CSVSRLADTQYF
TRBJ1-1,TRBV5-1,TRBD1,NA,TGCGCCAGCAGCTTACGGACAGGGAGGGACACTGAAGCTTTCTTT,CASSLRTGRDTEAFF